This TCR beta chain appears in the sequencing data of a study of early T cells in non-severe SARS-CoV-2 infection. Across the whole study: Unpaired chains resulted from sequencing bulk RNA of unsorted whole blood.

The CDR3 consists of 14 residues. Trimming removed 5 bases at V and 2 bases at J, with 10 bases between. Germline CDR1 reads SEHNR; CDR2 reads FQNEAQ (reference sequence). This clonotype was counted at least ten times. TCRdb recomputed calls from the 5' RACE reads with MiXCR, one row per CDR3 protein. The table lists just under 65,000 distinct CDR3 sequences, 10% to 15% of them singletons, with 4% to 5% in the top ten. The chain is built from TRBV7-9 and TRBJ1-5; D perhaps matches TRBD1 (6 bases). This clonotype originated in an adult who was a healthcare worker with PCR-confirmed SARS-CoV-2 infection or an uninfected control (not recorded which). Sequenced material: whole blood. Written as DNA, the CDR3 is TGTGCCAGCAGCCCGACAGGCGGCAATCAGCCCCAGCATTTT. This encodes CASSPTGGNQPQHF.